This entry concerns a single TCR beta chain. Its antigen is undetermined. The data stem from a study of monozygotic twins with inflammatory bowel disease. Study conclusions and caveats: Added variability in patient repertoires may stem from differing immunosuppressive treatments. With others, IBD patients shared fewer clonotypes than healthy twins did, especially with disease activity. Inverse Simpson values showed less TCRbeta diversity in IBD patients than in their healthy co-twins.

Each sample's cDNA came from eight separate reactions. With the 5' RACE reads reprocessed, TCRdb shows one record per CDR3 protein and no DNA. This repertoire includes more than 300,000 distinct CDR3 sequences. Germline assignment: CDR1 LGHNA and CDR2 YSLEER. The CDR3 runs to 16 residues. The chain employs TRBV4-3 and TRBJ2-1; TCRdb's D call of TRBD2 is untestable without DNA. What was sequenced was blood. The source of this sequence is a human donor with ulcerative colitis or Crohn's disease, or a healthy co-twin of an affected twin (not recorded which). The CDR3 protein is CASSQDLAGGGREQFF.